Given below is one T cell receptor (beta chain) in context. RNA totalling roughly 0.5 to 1 ug underwent reverse transcription with random hexamers. Via MiXCR, TCRdb re-called the immunoSEQ multiplex PCR reads, giving one row per CDR3 protein. Of 95,000 to 150,000 distinct CDR3 sequences in the sample, 96% were seen once. This sample stems from a study of CD8 T cells in Susac syndrome. Sequencing was done on a sample of CD4+ T cells from PBMCs. This TCR came from a human donor with Susac syndrome.

In DNA form, the CDR3 reads TGTGCCAGCAGTTACTCGAACAGGGCGGGCGGGGAGCTGTTTTTT. Translation: CASSYSNRAGGELFF. V and J are TRBV6-6 and TRBJ2-2; maybe TRBD1 (6 bases). The CDR3 spans 15 residues. V was shortened by 0 bases and J by 7 bases, with 12 bases between the two germline ends. CDR1 MNHNY and CDR2 SVGAGI come from the germline V gene (reference sequence).